The clone carrying this T cell receptor (beta chain) was counted many times. The data are from a study of T cells in Graves' hyperthyroidism and ophthalmopathy. CDR3 size: 14 residues. V lost 6 bases and J 7 bases, leaving 18 bases between the germline ends. TCR beta CDR3 sequences were amplified from RNA transcripts. HTBI primers were employed in a first-round RT-PCR of the TCR CDR3. Via MiXCR, TCRdb re-called the multiplex PCR reads, giving one row per CDR3 protein. The repertoire holds hundreds of thousands of distinct CDR3 sequences, with roughly 15% as singletons. Each ophthalmopathy patient scored at least 3 on the Clinical Activity Score and at least 4 on NOSPECS grade, with duration under 3 months.

This TCR came from a woman aged 50 to 60 with Graves' ophthalmopathy. V gene TRBV12-3 or TRBV12-4 combines with J gene TRBJ1-2; D is perhaps TRBD1 (5 bases). The sequenced sample consisted of blood. In nucleotides, the CDR3 is TGTGCCAGCAGCCTACGGGACGTAAGGACTGGCTACACCTTC. Translation gives CASSLRDVRTGYTF.